Listed here are 18 T cell receptor beta chains from one sample, sequenced in a study of blood T cell repertoires in COVID-19. This table comes from immunoSEQ multiplex PCR, and its TCRdb copy is limited to in-frame clones, with some not included. The sample holds approximately 300,000 clones, roughly 84% seen once. The sequenced material came from peripheral blood. These receptors came from a person in their 70s with COVID-19, enrolled during active disease.

This clone was counted between two and nine times. The CDR3 nucleotides read TGTGCCAGCAACGGGTTTAGCACAGATACGCAGTATTTT. Protein sequence: CASNGFSTDTQYF. The V call is TRBV6-6, the J call TRBJ2-3; D unresolved. Trimming pared 7 bases from V and 0 bases from J, leaving 8 bases between. Germline assignment: CDR1 MNHNY and CDR2 SVGAGI (reference sequence). The CDR3 extends over 13 amino acids.

V and J are TRBV2 and TRBJ2-7; TRBD1 is a possible D gene (5 bases). This CDR3 is 13 amino acids long. The germline CDR1 and CDR2 sequences are SNHLY and FYNNEI. The V end was cut by 7 bases, the J end by 4 bases, with 14 bases between. In nucleotides, the CDR3 is TGTGCCAGCATTCGACAGAAAGGGTACGAGCAGTACTTC. Translated, it gives CASIRQKGYEQYF.

The J gene is TRBJ2-2, the V gene TRBV7-3; 12 bases are shared with TRBD1. The ends lost 6 bases at V and 6 bases at J; junction bases unmatched: 8. Germline values: CDR1 SGHTA, CDR2 FQGTGA. The CDR3 runs 16 residues. Here the CDR3 DNA reads TGTGCCAGCAGTAAACCGGGACAGGGGGCGCCCGGGGAGCTGTTTTTT. Residues: CASSKPGQGAPGELFF.

The chain carries TRBV6-5 and TRBJ1-5, with a possible D match to TRBD1 (5 bases). This CDR3 has 14 amino acids. Deletions cut 10 bases from V and 0 bases from J, with 13 bases between. The V gene's germline CDR1 is MNHEY and CDR2 SVGAGI. Here the CDR3 reads CATRQPYSNQPQHF. CDR3 coding DNA: TGTGCCACGAGACAGCCTTATAGCAATCAGCCCCAGCATTTT.

In this sample, this clone turned up a few times. This chain uses TRBV11-2 with TRBJ1-1, with D possibly TRBD1 on 5 matching bases. Germline CDR1 is SGHAT and CDR2 is FQNNGV. This CDR3 is 16 amino acids long. With 2 bases removed from V and 5 bases from J, the gap between germline ends came to 18 bases. The CDR3 loop reads CASSLSVGGAYTEAFF. CDR3 coding DNA: TGTGCCAGCAGCTTATCCGTCGGAGGGGCGTATACTGAAGCTTTCTTT.

The chain links TRBV6-2 or TRBV6-3 to TRBJ1-5; 7 bases are shared with TRBD1. The CDR3 is 15 amino acids. V was pared by 5 bases and J by 0 bases, with 4 bases of the junction left unmatched. Germline V gene data show CDR1 as MNHEY and CDR2 as SVGEGT. For the CDR3, the DNA is TGTGCCAGCAGTCGGGACAGTAATAGCAATCAGCCCCAGCATTTT. Translated, it gives CASSRDSNSNQPQHF.

The chain employs TRBV7-2 and TRBJ1-6, with 7 bases that match TRBD1. J gave up 7 bases and V 1 base, and 10 bases lay outside the gene matches. CDR3 size: 17 residues. CDR1 and CDR2 from the germline V gene are SGHTA and FQGNSA. CDR3 in DNA: TGTGCCAGCAGCTTAGGTGTAGGCAGGGGGTTCAATTCACCCCTCCACTTT. Protein sequence: CASSLGVGRGFNSPLHF.

This clone came up a few times. The rearrangement joins TRBV7-2 to TRBJ2-3; 8 nucleotides align to TRBD2. Germline V gene lookup returns CDR1 SGHTA and CDR2 FQGNSA. V was clipped by 1 base and J by 6 bases; unmatched bases: 12. There are 17 residues in the CDR3. CDR3 protein: CASSLGPRGGGLDTQYF. CDR3 in DNA: TGTGCCAGCAGCTTAGGTCCCCGGGGCGGGGGGCTGGATACGCAGTATTTT.

This chain joins TRBV9 and TRBJ2-3; no clear D gene. Trimming shortened V by 4 bases and J by 0 bases, and 9 bases separated the two germline ends. Germline loops: CDR1 SGDLS, CDR2 YYNGEE. There are 14 residues in the CDR3. The CDR3 sequence is CASSRTPSTDTQYF. The CDR3 coding sequence is TGTGCCAGCAGCCGAACTCCGAGCACAGATACGCAGTATTTT.

V and J are TRBV3-1 (or the pseudogene TRBV3-2) and TRBJ2-7, with 7 nucleotides matching TRBD1. In germline, CDR1 is LGHDT, CDR2 YNNKEL (reference sequence). V dropped 4 bases and J dropped 5; count of bases not matched to a gene: 2. This CDR3 is built from 12 residues. The CDR3, as DNA: TGTGCCAGCAGCCTTACAGGGGACGAGCAGTACTTC. Translated, it gives CASSLTGDEQYF.

There are a few counts of this clone. The chain links TRBV5-4 to TRBJ2-5, with 8 bases identical to TRBD1. There are 15 residues in the CDR3. Germline V gene lookup returns CDR1 SGHNT and CDR2 YYREEE (reference sequence). With 4 bases clipped from V and 5 bases from J, the junction kept 10 bases outside the gene matches. The DNA of the CDR3 is TGTGCCAGCAGCCCGGACAGGGCGAGCGGGGAGACCCAGTACTTC. This sequence encodes CASSPDRASGETQYF.

This sequence joins TRBV27 and TRBJ2-2; 7 positions agree with TRBD2. Germline CDR1 is MNHEY and CDR2 is SMNVEV (reference sequence). J gave up 0 bases and V 7 bases, and 2 bases lay outside the gene matches. The CDR3 is made up of 14 amino acids. The CDR3 loop is CASKAGTNTGELFF. The CDR3 nucleotides read TGTGCCAGCAAAGCGGGGACGAACACCGGGGAGCTGTTTTTT.

CDR3 bases: TGTGCCAGCAGTTACGGAGGCCGAGTGGAAAAACTGTTTTTT. It specifies CASSYGGRVEKLFF. This sequence joins TRBV6-5 and TRBJ1-4, with D hard to call. V was pared by 2 bases and J by 8 bases, with 12 bases between. This CDR3 spans 14 amino acids. The germline gives CDR1 MNHEY, CDR2 SVGAGI.

This clone has just one count. The chain combines TRBV5-1 with TRBJ2-1, with TRBD1 as a possible D gene (5 bases). From germline, CDR1 is SGHRS and CDR2 YFSETQ. The CDR3 length is 18 residues. Trimming removed 0 bases at V and 9 bases at J, with 25 bases between. CDR3 protein: CASSLGRAGRDRSSEQFF. The CDR3 DNA follows: TGCGCCAGCAGCTTGGGCCGAGCAGGGCGCGACCGCTCATCTGAGCAGTTCTTC.

The genes are TRBV27 and TRBJ1-4, with 8 positions matching TRBD1. Germline V lookup: CDR1 MNHEY, CDR2 SMNVEV (reference sequence). This CDR3 is 15 amino acids long. After removal of 6 bases from V and 7 bases from J, the junction contained 10 bases not matched to a gene. In nucleotides, the CDR3 is TGTGCCAGCAGCCATTCTCAGGGGGCGGGTGAAAAACTGTTTTTT. Protein sequence: CASSHSQGAGEKLFF.

This clone was seen a handful of times. The chain links TRBV10-3 to TRBJ1-1; D remains unclear. This CDR3 comprises 13 residues. Trimming shortened V by 6 bases and J by 0 bases, and 8 bases separated the two germline ends. Germline values: CDR1 ENHRY, CDR2 SYGVKD. CDR3 sequence reads: CAIRPEMNTEAFF. The CDR3 DNA reads as TGTGCCATCAGACCCGAGATGAACACTGAAGCTTTCTTT.

There are a few counts of this clone. The chain uses TRBV7-8 and TRBJ2-1, with 13 bases matching TRBD2. CDR1 SGHVS and CDR2 FQNEAQ come from the germline V gene. With 5 bases clipped from V and 3 bases from J, the junction kept 4 bases outside the gene matches. The CDR3 extends over 16 amino acids. The CDR3, as DNA: TGTGCCAGCAGCCCAAGACTAGCGGGGGGCTACAATGAGCAGTTCTTC. Protein sequence: CASSPRLAGGYNEQFF.

J is TRBJ1-6 and V is TRBV10-3; D unclear. Trimming removed 2 bases at V and 5 bases at J, with 7 bases between. Germline lookup yields CDR1 ENHRY and CDR2 SYGVKD. This CDR3 region has 14 residues. This CDR3 is CAISEGRNNSPLHF. CDR3 bases: TGTGCCATCAGTGAGGGCAGGAATAATTCACCCCTCCACTTT.